This T cell receptor (beta chain) came from a study of PD-1 blockade in mismatch repair-deficient tumors. Assay used: immunoSEQ multiplex PCR; TCRdb lists only in-frame clones, some missing. The sample has tens of thousands of clones; about 84% are singletons. The origin of this receptor is an adult with mismatch repair-deficient cancer. The sequencing used peripheral blood, collected 12 weeks after starting pembrolizumab.

The CDR3 nucleotides are TGCGCCAGCAGCGTTGAGGGTCACAATGAGCAGTTCTTC. Amino acids: CASSVEGHNEQFF. The chain combines TRBV5-1 with TRBJ2-1; perhaps TRBD2 as D (5 bases). This CDR3 contains 13 residues. With 4 bases removed from V and 5 bases from J, the gap between germline ends came to 10 bases. Germline lookup yields CDR1 SGHRS and CDR2 YFSETQ.